This entry is about one T cell receptor beta chain. Its antigen is undetermined. These data originate in a study of Graves' ophthalmopathy and Graves' hyperthyroidism. Regarding the study as a whole: A model of 13 signatures distinguished ophthalmopathy from stable hyperthyroidism at under 90% sensitivity and roughly 80% specificity. Blood also contained most of the expanded thyroid clonotypes above 0.001 frequency.

Certain patients were not enrolled. These were patients with other autoimmune diseases, uncontrolled infections, pregnancy or lactation. The source of the PBMCs was 10 ml of fresh peripheral blood. The sequenced template was RNA, covering the TCR beta CDR3 region. The authors performed first-round RT-PCR with HTBI primers and then a second-round multiplex PCR. A single record per CDR3 protein comes from TCRdb applying MiXCR to the multiplex PCR reads. The sample consists of just over 600,000 distinct CDR3 sequences, about 24% of them appearing once. The sequenced material came from peripheral blood. The sequence was obtained from a young woman with stable Graves' hyperthyroidism. Some clones in this sample may be carry-over from other donors' samples.

CDR3 region: CASSVESSGLTGELFF. The CDR3, as DNA: TGTGCCAGCAGCGTAGAGTCTAGCGGCCTCACCGGGGAGCTGTTTTTT. The chain links TRBV9 to TRBJ2-2; 7 bases match TRBD2. V lost 0 bases to trimming and J lost 4 bases; unmatched junction nucleotides: 6. The CDR3 covers 16 residues. Germline V lookup: CDR1 SGDLS, CDR2 YYNGEE.